These 2 T cell receptor beta chains were sequenced from one sample in a study of blood T cell repertoires in COVID-19. The repertoire was sequenced with immunoSEQ multiplex PCR; TCRdb's copy has only in-frame clones and lacks some. This table holds around 180,000 clones, more than 75% found once. The source material was peripheral blood. Every receptor here comes from a human donor in a cohort sampled during active COVID-19.

The chain uses TRBV2 and TRBJ2-3, with D possibly being TRBD1 (6 bases). The CDR3 runs 14 residues. CDR1 is SNHLY and CDR2 is FYNNEI in the germline V gene. Between the trimmed V and J ends, which lost 7 bases and 4 bases, there was a span of 15 bases. This CDR3 reads CASMSRGISDTQYF. The CDR3 DNA follows: TGTGCCAGCATGAGCAGGGGTATCTCAGATACGCAGTATTTT.

The count of this clone is one. J is TRBJ2-5 and V is TRBV9; 9 positions match TRBD2. Trimming took 3 bases from V and 4 from J; bases not matched to a gene: 10. The length of the CDR3 is 16 residues. Germline CDR1 SGDLS, CDR2 YYNGEE. Here the CDR3 DNA reads TGTGCCAGCAGCGCTCGAGGGCGGGAGGGGGGAGAGACCCAGTACTTC. Translating gives CASSARGREGGETQYF.